This TCR beta chain is drawn from a study of regulatory dendritic cells for organ transplantation. Sorted T cells were CFSE-labeled and cultured four to five days with allogeneic regulatory or mature dendritic cells at 1:10. Sequencing was performed with immunoSEQ multiplex PCR; in TCRdb, only in-frame clones are kept and a portion is missing. The sample lists 12,000 or so clones, about three fifths occurring once. A note on this clone: Antigen specificity is unknown.

Trimming shortened V by 10 bases and J by 5 bases, and 12 bases separated the two germline ends. The CDR3 covers 11 residues. Germline V gene lookup returns CDR1 MNHEY and CDR2 SVGAGI. The chain joins TRBV6-5 to TRBJ2-7, with D possibly being TRBD1 (6 bases). Input material: naive CD8+ T cells from blood cultured with dendritic cells. Described subset: CD45RA+ naive T cells. The source of this sequence is a human donor in good health. CDR3 in DNA: TGTGCCATCTACAGGGTTCACGAGCAGTACTTC. Amino acids: CAIYRVHEQYF.